The TCR beta chain described here comes from a study of T cell responses to AZD1222 COVID-19 vaccine. General study results and limits: Researchers report vaccine-associated CD4 TCRs spanning spike, with dominance at 160-218 and 743-854.

Germline V gene sequence: CDR1 MNHEY, CDR2 SVGAGI. This CDR3 comprises 14 residues. The V and J ends lost 5 bases and 9 bases respectively, with 17 bases between them. Repertoires were generated with immunoSEQ multiplex PCR, while TCRdb's copy carries only in-frame clones and drops some. This repertoire shows 130,000 or so clones, 80% to 95% found once; its top ten account for 0.85% to 0.95%. Notes on this clone: Its antigen is unidentified.

The source material was peripheral blood, sampled on day 0 of MenACWY control vaccination. This clonotype was obtained from an adult in good health. This rearrangement joins TRBV6-5 to TRBJ2-1; D is unclear. DNA for the CDR3: TGTGCCAGCAGTAGCGCGACTGGGTCCGGTGAGCAGTTCTTC. Protein: CASSSATGSGEQFF.